This passage covers 20 T cell receptor beta chains from one sample sequenced in a study of cytomegalovirus exposure and HLA in healthy donors. The PCR employed 60 Vbeta primers together with 13 Jbeta primers. Profiled with immunoSEQ multiplex PCR; TCRdb holds only in-frame clones, not every one. The sample has some 160,000 clones; around three quarters are singletons. Material: PBMCs. The receptors shown here come from a woman aged 40 to 49 in good health and CMV-seronegative.

J is TRBJ2-1 and V is TRBV18; D unresolved. This CDR3 has 15 residues. Trimming shortened V by 6 bases and J by 0 bases, and 12 bases separated the two germline ends. Germline V gene lookup returns CDR1 KGHSH and CDR2 LQKENI. The CDR3: CASSPSESSYNEQFF. The CDR3 DNA sequence: TGTGCCAGCTCCCCTTCCGAGAGCTCCTACAATGAGCAGTTCTTC.

This clone was counted between two and nine times. The V gene is TRBV27, the J gene TRBJ2-3, with 8 bases identical to TRBD1. Germline CDR1 reads MNHEY; CDR2 reads SMNVEV (reference sequence). This CDR3 spans 15 amino acids. The V gene end was trimmed by 5 bases and the J gene end by 5 bases; junction bases not matched to a gene: 9. The CDR3 DNA reads as TGTGCCAGCAGTGTGTTAGGACAGGGAGTAGATACGCAGTATTTT. This encodes CASSVLGQGVDTQYF.

On this clone itself: Other DNA variants within this sample encode the same CDR3. The gene calls are TRBV7-9 and TRBJ2-7, with 15 nucleotides matching TRBD2. The CDR3 spans 16 residues. Per germline, CDR1 SEHNR and CDR2 FQNEAQ (reference sequence). V dropped 0 bases and J dropped 3; count of bases not matched to a gene: 0. In DNA, the CDR3 is TGTGCCAGCAGCTTAGCGGGACTAGCGGGGGGCTACGAGCAGTACTTC. It specifies CASSLAGLAGGYEQYF.

For this clone: The junction shows a germline mismatch at one end, possibly a read error. Other DNA sequences in this sample translate to the same CDR3. The chain employs TRBV7-8 and TRBJ1-5; no definite D call. Germline V gene data show CDR1 as SGHVS and CDR2 as FQNEAQ. There are 17 residues in the CDR3. The CDR3 bases are TGTGCCAGCAGCTTAAACTTCGGCGGAGTTCGCAATCAGCCCCAACATTTT. This codes for CASSLNFGGVRNQPQHF.

The chain couples TRBV4-2 to TRBJ2-2; 8 bases match TRBD2. The J segment lost 5 bases and the V segment lost 2 bases, leaving 13 bases of the junction unmatched. This CDR3 region has 18 residues. Germline V CDR1 and CDR2: LGHNA, YNFKEQ. The chain's CDR3 is CASSQPPGAGDRTGELFF. The CDR3 DNA reads as TGTGCCAGCAGCCAACCCCCGGGAGCGGGAGACCGTACCGGGGAGCTGTTTTTT.

This clone was detected only a few times. The DNA of the CDR3 is TGTGCCAGCCACCAGAGGAGGGGGCGGTCGGATGAAAAACTGTTTTTT. Translating gives CASHQRRGRSDEKLFF. The chain has TRBV5-8 and TRBJ1-4; 7 bases match TRBD1. The CDR3 is 16 amino acids. V trimming: 7 bases; J trimming: 6 bases; junction bases outside the gene matches: 15. Germline V gene lookup returns CDR1 SGHTS and CDR2 YDEGEE.

CDR3 region: CASTRQGNSGNTIYF. The CDR3, as DNA: TGTGCCAGCACAAGACAGGGTAACTCTGGAAACACCATATATTTT. The chain has TRBV2 and TRBJ1-3; 7 bases are shared with TRBD1. This CDR3 is 15 amino acids long. Germline-derived CDR1 and CDR2 are SNHLY and FYNNEI. V lost 7 bases to trimming and J lost 0 bases; unmatched junction nucleotides: 6. Full variable domain (outside the CDR3, taken from reference TRBV2 and TRBJ1-3): EPEVTQTPSHQVTQMGQEVILRCVPISNHLYFYWYRQILGQKVEFLVSFYNNEISEKSEIFDDQFSVERPDGSNFTLKIRSTKLEDSAMYFCASTRQGNSGNTIYFGEGSWLTVV.

Turning to this clone: The CDR3 does not close with the conserved phenylalanine or tryptophan, likely indicating a read error. The chain joins TRBV28 to TRBJ2-7, with 8 positions matching TRBD2. Germline trimming cut 6 bases from V and 1 base from J; bases unmatched to any gene: 8. The CDR3 covers 15 residues. The germline V gene has CDR1 MDHEN and CDR2 SYDVKM. The CDR3 DNA reads TGTGCCAGCAGCTCCGGGGGGGAGGGGTCCTACGAGCAGTACCTC. Encoded protein: CASSSGGEGSYEQYL.

The rearrangement joins TRBV7-8 to TRBJ1-2; TRBD1 is a possible D gene (5 bases). Germline V gene lookup returns CDR1 SGHVS and CDR2 FQNEAQ. Trimming shortened V by 5 bases and J by 4 bases, and 14 bases separated the two germline ends. This CDR3 region has 14 residues. This CDR3 is CASSPAGGVYGYTF. The CDR3 region has the DNA TGTGCCAGCAGCCCGGCGGGGGGGGTCTATGGCTACACCTTC.

The rearrangement joins TRBV18 to TRBJ1-1, with TRBD1 matching 7 bases. Germline CDR1 KGHSH, CDR2 LQKENI. V lost 3 bases, J lost 3 bases, and 7 bases stayed unmatched. The CDR3 covers 15 residues. The CDR3, as DNA: TGTGCCAGCTCACCCACAGGGGATATGGACACTGAAGCTTTCTTT. It specifies CASSPTGDMDTEAFF.

J is TRBJ2-3 and V is TRBV29-1, with 10 bases identical to TRBD1. The CDR3 sequence is 14 residues long. From germline, CDR1 is SQVTM and CDR2 ANQGSEA. CDR3: CIGGGQGSTDTQYF. As DNA, the CDR3 is TGCATCGGCGGGGGACAGGGGTCCACAGATACGCAGTATTTT.

This clone came up a few times. V is TRBV6-1 and J is TRBJ1-1, with unresolved D. The CDR3 runs to 12 residues. Germline loops: CDR1 MNHNS, CDR2 SASEGT. The V end lost 4 bases, the J end lost 1 base, and 4 bases lay between the germline ends. CDR3 in amino acids: CASSGRNTEAFF. The CDR3 bases are TGTGCCAGCAGTGGCAGGAACACTGAAGCTTTCTTT.

In this sample, this clone turned up a few times. The chain combines TRBV20-1 with TRBJ1-3; D gene unclear. Deletions cut 3 bases from V and 13 bases from J, with 13 bases between. Germline-derived CDR1 and CDR2 are DFQATT and SNEGSKA (reference sequence). The CDR3 is 11 amino acids. CDR3 sequence reads: CSASSLRWIYF. CDR3 DNA sequence: TGCAGTGCTAGTAGCCTACGCTGGATATATTTT.

This chain connects TRBV5-1 to TRBJ2-7, with 10 bases that match TRBD2. Unmatched junction bases numbered 7, after V lost 5 bases and J lost 2 bases. CDR1 is SGHRS, CDR2 YFSETQ, per germline. The CDR3 spans 15 residues. This CDR3 reads CASRSGTSVTYEQYF. Here the CDR3 DNA reads TGCGCCAGCAGGTCCGGGACTAGCGTTACCTACGAGCAGTACTTC.

J is TRBJ2-1 and V is TRBV6-5; 10 nucleotides line up with TRBD1. Germline V gives CDR1 MNHEY, CDR2 SVGAGI. The CDR3 runs 15 residues. V lost 4 bases to trimming and J lost 7 bases; unmatched junction nucleotides: 7. The DNA of the CDR3 is TGTGCCAGCAGTTCGGGGGGACAGGGGTATAATGAGCAGTTCTTC. It codes for CASSSGGQGYNEQFF.

This chain links TRBV5-1 with TRBJ2-5; 7 bases are shared with TRBD1. The germline CDR1 and CDR2 sequences are SGHRS and YFSETQ. Germline trimming cut 4 bases from V and 2 bases from J; bases unmatched to any gene: 8. The CDR3 totals 15 residues. CDR3 sequence reads: CASSQIPGQQETQYF. In DNA form, the CDR3 reads TGCGCCAGCAGCCAGATACCGGGACAGCAAGAGACCCAGTACTTC.

The rearrangement joins TRBV6-5 to TRBJ1-3, with 10 bases aligning to TRBD1. Per germline, CDR1 MNHEY and CDR2 SVGAGI. The ends lost 0 bases at V and 6 bases at J; junction bases unmatched: 5. The CDR3 has 16 residues. The CDR3 bases are TGTGCCAGCAGTTACTCGGTGGGACAGGGGACAAACACCATATATTTT. Its translation is CASSYSVGQGTNTIYF.

The chain has TRBV6-5 and TRBJ2-1, with TRBD2 as a possible D gene (5 bases). Trimming shortened V by 0 bases and J by 8 bases, and 17 bases separated the two germline ends. The CDR3 extends over 16 amino acids. The V gene's germline CDR1 is MNHEY and CDR2 SVGAGI. In DNA, the CDR3 is TGTGCCAGCAGTTACTCTGGCGGCGGGTACCGCGATGAGCAGTTCTTC. As protein: CASSYSGGGYRDEQFF.

V and J are TRBV21-1 and TRBJ2-3; the tabulated D call, TRBD1, remains unverified against the DNA. TRBV21-1 is flagged as a pseudogene. This CDR3 is built from 16 residues. CDR3 sequence: CASILLRDRGGDTQYF. The CDR3, as DNA: TGTGCCAGCATCCTGCTCCGGGACAGGGGTGGAGATACGCAGTATTTT.

This chain uses TRBV19 with TRBJ2-7; 11 bases match TRBD1. This CDR3 has 14 amino acids. Germline lookup yields CDR1 LNHDA and CDR2 SQIVND (reference sequence). The V and J ends lost 6 bases and 1 base, in that order; junction bases with no gene match: 2. For the CDR3, the DNA is TGTGCCAGTAGGGGACAGGGGGAATCCTACGAGCAGTACTTC. The encoded protein is CASRGQGESYEQYF.